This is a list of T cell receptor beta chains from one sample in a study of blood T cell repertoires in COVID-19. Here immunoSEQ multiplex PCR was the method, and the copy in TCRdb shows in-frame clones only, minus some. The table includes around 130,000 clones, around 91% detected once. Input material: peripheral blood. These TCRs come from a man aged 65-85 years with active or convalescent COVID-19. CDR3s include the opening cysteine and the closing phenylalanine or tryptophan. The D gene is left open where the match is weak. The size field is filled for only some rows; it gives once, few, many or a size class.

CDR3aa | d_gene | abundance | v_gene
CASSEEPGEIYEQYF | NA | NA | TRBV2
CASSVIVSWNEQFF | NA | NA | TRBV19
CSGRSQETQYF | NA | NA | TRBV20-1
CATSDVTSGKYEQYF | TRBD2 | NA | TRBV24-1
CASSYARREGGGYEQYF | TRBD2 | few | TRBV28
CASTDRNGEQYF | NA | NA | TRBV10-3
CASSQVVSDYEQYF | NA | NA | TRBV4-1
CASSYSGTDLYQPQHF | TRBD1 | NA | TRBV6-5
CASRDPGIPGNTIYF | NA | few | TRBV6-5
CASSTTGGPNTGELFF | TRBD1 | NA | TRBV7-3
CASRRYGRGQDEQFF | TRBD1 | NA | TRBV25-1
CASIEWDTQYF | NA | few | TRBV28
CASSLAETSFDEQFF | TRBD2 | NA | TRBV7-9
CASSFQGDSKAFF | NA | NA | TRBV5-1
CASRLLAGGTFDTQYF | TRBD2 | NA | TRBV6-6
CASRGGTEDTGELFF | NA | NA | TRBV27
CASSQHGAYNEQFF | NA | NA | TRBV3-1/TRBV3-2
CAWRSSPTNEKLFF | NA | NA | TRBV30
CASSWGGTKETQYF | NA | NA | TRBV28
CASSSPRDINTGELFF | NA | NA | TRBV7-8
CASSEQGPPNEKLFF | NA | NA | TRBV5-4
CASSSAGGLVYGYTF | NA | NA | TRBV7-3
CASSLVPVGGLDETQYF | NA | NA | TRBV7-8
CASSLDPTGVNTEAFF | TRBD1 | once | TRBV5-1
CASSQDRRLAPGELFF | NA | NA | TRBV6-2/TRBV6-3
CASSLVRRSGYTF | NA | NA | TRBV28
CASIQEGSWQPQHF | NA | NA | TRBV6-5
CASAPAGGEQYF | TRBD2 | NA | TRBV27
CASSPFPGLAGSYEQYF | TRBD2 | NA | TRBV6-2/TRBV6-3
CASMEFGTGGNEQFF | TRBD1 | NA | TRBV19
CASSRDREWEQYF | TRBD1 | NA | TRBV2
CASTGRDRSLYNEQFF | TRBD1 | NA | TRBV19
CAWSSAGTAYEQYF | NA | NA | TRBV30
CASSTRRGFNEKLFF | NA | NA | TRBV13
CASSQLGQAIYEQYF | NA | once | TRBV23-1
CASSTGTAAYNEQFF | TRBD1 | NA | TRBV14
CASSKLANSYNEQFF | TRBD2 | NA | TRBV6-5
CASSKLLTGRQVNEKLFF | NA | NA | TRBV28
CASSPRDREQFF | TRBD1 | once | TRBV28
CSVASGSIDTQYF | NA | NA | TRBV29-1
CASSHTGGLTEAFF | TRBD1 | NA | TRBV16
CASCPGQGSYEQYF | TRBD1 | once | TRBV2
CSVEDPAGLYNEQFF | TRBD2 | NA | TRBV29-1
CASSPGLGQARNQPQHF | TRBD1 | once | TRBV7-2
CASSLDNLGPEQYF | NA | NA | TRBV11-2
CASRGSGSTDTQYF | NA | NA | TRBV19
CASSLSKSAYEQYF | NA | NA | TRBV5-1
CASSRGLAGPSSSYNEQFF | TRBD2 | NA | TRBV5-6
CASSGRTVRNEKLFF | NA | NA | TRBV9
CASSLGTAQETQYF | NA | once | TRBV7-2
CASSPRAGSTEAFF | NA | NA | TRBV9
CASSIGTPSTDTQYF | NA | NA | TRBV7-9
CAWSVKSGERQPQHF | NA | NA | TRBV30
CASSQVAGGTYNEQFF | TRBD1 | NA | TRBV14
CASSFAGTVSYEQYF | TRBD1 | NA | TRBV5-1
CASRKQGVENIQYF | TRBD1 | NA | TRBV6-1
CASSSFRQGTGGDEQYF | TRBD1 | NA | TRBV18
CASSIEQGRKAFF | TRBD1 | NA | TRBV19